This T cell receptor beta chain was captured in a study of T cells after yellow fever vaccination. Study findings and constraints: Overlap between CD4 and CD8 compartments was detected for a small share of clonotypes. Subsequent to the booster, the majority of primary-vaccination clones reappeared (96% CD4, 88% CD8).

This clonotype came up many times. Its antigen is undetermined. A 5'RACE template-switching step, the method used to make TCR cDNA, added a universal primer site and UMIs. TCRdb called the 5' RACE reads again in MiXCR, with one record for every CDR3 protein. The data hold more than 200,000 distinct CDR3 sequences, with 3.6% observed a single time. V shed 3 bases and J shed 2 bases, with 13 bases lying between them. The CDR3 length is 14 residues. Germline V gives CDR1 DFQATT, CDR2 SNEGSKA (reference sequence). The receptor comes from a man between 18 and 35 years old who received the YFV17D yellow fever vaccine. The specimen comprised PBMCs, sampled 15 days after the yellow fever booster vaccination. This rearrangement joins TRBV20-1 to TRBJ2-5; TRBD2 is a possible D gene (5 bases). In DNA form, the CDR3 reads TGCAGTGCTAGGGAAGGGAGAGTACAAGAGACCCAGTACTTC. Encoded protein: CSAREGRVQETQYF.